These T cell receptor beta chains were read from a single sample in a study of blood T cell repertoires in COVID-19. Assay: immunoSEQ multiplex PCR; the TCRdb copy retains only in-frame clones and omits some. The sample holds 180,000 or so clones, about 90% seen once. Specimen: peripheral blood. The receptor source for this set is a young man with active or convalescent COVID-19. Both conserved end residues are part of each CDR3. A D gene is named only where the DNA matches it firmly. The listing skips clone size in some rows; elsewhere it reads once, few, many or a size class.

CDR3nt	CDR3aa	abundance	v_gene	d_gene	j_gene
TGTGCCAGTAGTAAACAGGGACCTTTCTCCTACGAGCAGTACTTC	CASSKQGPFSYEQYF	few	TRBV19	NA	TRBJ2-7
TGCAGTGCCCAAAACACTGAAGCTTTCTTT	CSAQNTEAFF	NA	TRBV20-1	NA	TRBJ1-1
TGTGCCACCAGCAGACCCATCGCGGGAAACACCATATATTTT	CATSRPIAGNTIYF	NA	TRBV15	NA	TRBJ1-3
TGTGCCAGCAGCGGCGGAGGCGTGGAGACTGAAGCTTTCTTT	CASSGGGVETEAFF	NA	TRBV5-4	NA	TRBJ1-1
TGCGCCAGCAGCCAAGGGCTGCGGGGCTTACAAGAGACCCAGTACTTC	CASSQGLRGLQETQYF	NA	TRBV4-1	NA	TRBJ2-5
TGTGCCAGCAGCTTCCGGGAAACTGAAGCTTTCTTT	CASSFRETEAFF	few	TRBV5-4	NA	TRBJ1-1
TGTGCCAGCAGATACAGGGGTTATGGCTACACCTTC	CASRYRGYGYTF	NA	TRBV12-3/TRBV12-4	TRBD1	TRBJ1-2
TGTGCCAGCAGTTTCGACGGGGACTATGGCTACACCTTC	CASSFDGDYGYTF	NA	TRBV2	NA	TRBJ1-2
TGTGCCTGGAGGCGCCGGGACACTGAAGCTTTCTTT	CAWRRRDTEAFF	NA	TRBV30	NA	TRBJ1-1
TGCGCCAGCAGCCAATTCTCCCAAACAGGGGGCATAACCGGGGAGCTGTTTTTT	CASSQFSQTGGITGELFF	NA	TRBV4-3	TRBD1	TRBJ2-2
TGTGCCAGCAGTTACCTTGGCGGGGGCACAGATACGCAGTATTTT	CASSYLGGGTDTQYF	NA	TRBV6-2/TRBV6-3	NA	TRBJ2-3
TGTGCCAGCAGCTCGACAGACACAGGGGAAGCTTTCTTT	CASSSTDTGEAFF	NA	TRBV7-9	NA	TRBJ1-1
TGTGCCAGCAGTCTCGGACAGGCCGGGAATCAGCCCCAGCATTTT	CASSLGQAGNQPQHF	NA	TRBV7-6	TRBD1	TRBJ1-5
TGCGCCAGCGGAGGGGGGGTTGGCTACACCTTC	CASGGGVGYTF	NA	TRBV4-1	NA	TRBJ1-2
TGTGCCAGCTCACACGAGCGGGCGGGCACTGAAGCTTTCTTT	CASSHERAGTEAFF	few	TRBV18	NA	TRBJ1-1
TGTGCCAGCAGGCCCACAACGAACTATGGCTACACCTTC	CASRPTTNYGYTF	NA	TRBV12-3/TRBV12-4	NA	TRBJ1-2
TGTGCCAGCAGTGAATTGGGGGGATTGGGGTTCGTGAACACTGAAGCTTTCTTT	CASSELGGLGFVNTEAFF	NA	TRBV6-1	NA	TRBJ1-1
TGCGCCAGCAGCCATAAAGGGGTCATGAACACTGAAGCTTTCTTT	CASSHKGVMNTEAFF	once	TRBV4-1	NA	TRBJ1-1
TGTGCCAGCAGTGCAGCGACAGAGAACACTGAAGCTTTCTTT	CASSAATENTEAFF	NA	TRBV2	NA	TRBJ1-1